Listed below are T cell receptor beta chains from one sample, sequenced in a study of blood T cell repertoires in COVID-19. Assay: immunoSEQ multiplex PCR; the TCRdb copy retains only in-frame clones and omits some. Among about 59,000 clones listed, approximately 79% were seen once. The sample consisted of peripheral blood. These receptors were taken from a human donor in a cohort sampled during active COVID-19. Both conserved end residues are part of each CDR3. D genes are given only for firm matches. Rows may omit the clone size; those that give it use once, few, many or a size class.

J | D | V | size | length | CDR3 | DNA
TRBJ2-3 | NA | TRBV1 | NA | 17 | CTSSQREYFAAEDTQYF | TGCACCAGCAGCCAAAGGGAGTACTTCGCCGCCGAAGATACGCAGTATTTT
TRBJ2-1 | TRBD2 | TRBV28 | NA | 17 | CASRASSGSFRFNEQFF | TGTGCCAGCAGAGCTTCTAGCGGGAGCTTTCGTTTCAATGAGCAGTTCTTC
TRBJ2-5 | TRBD1 | TRBV19 | NA | 13 | CASSEGQGETQYF | TGTGCCAGTAGTGAGGGACAGGGAGAGACCCAGTACTTC
TRBJ2-7 | TRBD1 | TRBV7-2 | NA | 15 | CASSPPGQGLYEQYF | TGTGCCAGCAGCCCTCCGGGACAGGGACTATACGAGCAGTACTTC
TRBJ1-2 | TRBD1 | TRBV29-1 | NA | 14 | CSVDMGQGNYGYTF | TGCAGCGTTGACATGGGACAGGGGAACTATGGCTACACCTTC
TRBJ1-1 | TRBD1 | TRBV28 | NA | 12 | CASGQGNTEAFF | TGTGCCAGTGGACAGGGGAACACTGAAGCTTTCTTT
TRBJ1-2 | NA | TRBV5-4 | NA | 15 | CASSLGGLLNYGYTF | TGTGCCAGCAGCTTGGGCGGCTTGCTTAACTATGGCTACACCTTC
TRBJ2-1 | TRBD2 | TRBV7-9 | NA | 19 | CASSLLSPVTGGRVDEQFF | TGTGCCAGCAGCTTACTATCCCCGGTCACTGGCGGGAGGGTGGATGAGCAGTTCTTC
TRBJ2-7 | TRBD2 | TRBV7-2 | NA | 15 | CASSTTSGSSYEQYF | TGTGCCAGCAGCACTACTAGCGGGAGCTCCTACGAGCAGTACTTC
TRBJ1-1 | NA | TRBV18 | once | 12 | CASSLEGAEAFF | TGTGCCAGCTCACTTGAAGGAGCTGAAGCTTTCTTT
TRBJ2-3 | TRBD2 | TRBV18 | NA | 16 | CASSPPRGRGGDTQYF | TGTGCCAGCTCACCACCCCGCGGGAGGGGAGGAGATACGCAGTATTTT
TRBJ2-5 | TRBD2 | TRBV5-4 | NA | 15 | CASTPGGGREETQYF | TGTGCCAGCACCCCAGGTGGCGGGAGGGAAGAGACCCAGTACTTC
TRBJ1-1 | NA | TRBV19 | NA | 15 | CASDGTAGSNTEAFF | TGTGCCAGTGACGGTACGGCAGGATCAAACACTGAAGCTTTCTTT
TRBJ2-5 | TRBD2 | TRBV5-4 | NA | 15 | CASSLKTSGKETQYF | TGTGCCAGCAGCTTGAAGACTAGCGGGAAGGAGACCCAGTACTTC
TRBJ2-7 | NA | TRBV1 | few | 17 | CTSSQDKEGPSSYEQYF | TGCACCAGCAGCCAAGATAAGGAGGGGCCGAGCTCCTACGAGCAGTACTTC
TRBJ1-4 | TRBD1 | TRBV5-1 | NA | 16 | CASSLVGQGTNEKLFF | TGCGCCAGCAGCTTGGTGGGACAGGGAACTAATGAAAAACTGTTTTTT
TRBJ2-1 | TRBD2 | TRBV7-2 | NA | 19 | CASSLRGGLAGTSYNEQFF | TGTGCCAGCAGCTTAAGGGGTGGACTAGCGGGTACCTCCTACAATGAGCAGTTCTTC
TRBJ2-1 | NA | TRBV4-2 | NA | 16 | CASSQGLQTRYNEQFF | TGTGCCAGCAGCCAAGGGCTCCAGACTAGATACAATGAGCAGTTCTTC
TRBJ2-1 | TRBD2 | TRBV4-3 | NA | 17 | CASSQFFSGGTYNEQFF | TGCGCCAGCAGCCAATTTTTTAGCGGGGGGACCTACAATGAGCAGTTCTTC
TRBJ2-1 | TRBD2 | TRBV18 | once | 16 | CASSPSRTSNYNEQFF | TGTGCCAGCTCACCCTCCCGGACTAGCAATTACAATGAGCAGTTCTTC
TRBJ2-1 | TRBD1 | TRBV28 | NA | 14 | CASRLRTGKNEQFF | TGTGCCAGCAGGCTCCGGACAGGGAAGAATGAGCAGTTCTTC
TRBJ2-1 | TRBD2 | TRBV5-4 | NA | 15 | CASSRSGSSYNEQFF | TGTGCCAGCAGCCGTAGCGGGAGCTCCTACAATGAGCAGTTCTTC
TRBJ2-3 | NA | TRBV9 | NA | 14 | CASSVGTTPDTQYF | TGTGCCAGCAGCGTGGGGACAACCCCCGATACGCAGTATTTT
TRBJ2-5 | NA | TRBV18 | NA | 15 | CASSPQKGAGETQYF | TGTGCCAGCTCACCGCAAAAAGGGGCAGGAGAGACCCAGTACTTC
TRBJ2-7 | NA | TRBV23-1 | NA | 10 | CASIAYEQYF | TGCGCCAGTATCGCCTACGAGCAGTACTTC
TRBJ2-1 | NA | TRBV27 | few | 11 | CASSFGNEQFF | TGTGCCAGCAGTTTCGGCAATGAGCAGTTCTTC
TRBJ2-7 | TRBD2 | TRBV27 | NA | 16 | CASSRIASGRGNEQYF | TGTGCCAGCAGCCGAATAGCTAGCGGGAGGGGAAACGAGCAGTACTTC
TRBJ2-4 | TRBD1 | TRBV12-5 | NA | 14 | CASGRTGSPNIQYF | TGTGCTAGTGGAAGGACAGGGTCCCCCAACATTCAGTACTTC
TRBJ1-6 | TRBD1 | TRBV5-4 | few | 15 | CASTVGTVNNSPLHF | TGTGCCAGCACCGTCGGGACAGTAAATAATTCACCCCTCCACTTT
TRBJ1-1 | NA | TRBV5-4 | NA | 16 | CAITLEGEAMGTEAFF | TGTGCCATTACGCTCGAGGGAGAGGCTATGGGCACTGAAGCTTTCTTT
TRBJ1-2 | TRBD1 | TRBV30 | NA | 13 | CAYRPRGDYGYTF | TGTGCCTACCGACCCAGGGGGGACTATGGCTACACCTTC
TRBJ2-2 | NA | TRBV20-1 | few | 11 | CSAIELGELFF | TGCAGTGCTATAGAACTGGGGGAGCTGTTTTTT
TRBJ2-7 | TRBD2 | TRBV11-2 | NA | 14 | CASSWTSGRDEQYF | TGTGCCAGCAGCTGGACTAGCGGGAGAGACGAGCAGTACTTC
TRBJ2-1 | TRBD2 | TRBV19 | NA | 17 | CASRSTSGRAAGNEQFF | TGTGCCAGTAGAAGCACTAGCGGGAGGGCCGCAGGCAATGAGCAGTTCTTC
TRBJ1-1 | NA | TRBV27 | NA | 13 | CASNARPGTEAFF | TGTGCCAGCAACGCCCGACCGGGCACTGAAGCTTTCTTT
TRBJ2-6 | TRBD1 | TRBV11-2 | few | 16 | CASSRTGGTGANVLTF | TGTGCCAGCAGCCGCACAGGGGGCACTGGGGCCAACGTCCTGACTTTC
TRBJ2-1 | NA | TRBV20-1 | NA | 14 | CSASPGSSYNEQFF | TGCAGTGCTAGTCCGGGGAGCTCCTACAATGAGCAGTTCTTC
TRBJ2-1 | NA | TRBV6-5 | NA | 12 | CASSRDFNEQFF | TGTGCCAGCAGCCGGGACTTTAATGAGCAGTTCTTC
TRBJ1-1 | NA | TRBV6-2/TRBV6-3 | NA | 15 | CASSRRQGLDTEAFF | TGTGCCAGCAGTCGACGTCAGGGGTTGGACACTGAAGCTTTCTTT
TRBJ2-4 | TRBD1 | TRBV15 | NA | 19 | CATSRVGTGGTLVKNIQYF | TGTGCCACCAGCAGGGTCGGGACAGGGGGCACTCTGGTCAAAAACATTCAGTACTTC
TRBJ1-4 | NA | TRBV3-1/TRBV3-2 | NA | 14 | CASSPGLKNEKLFF | TGTGCCAGCAGCCCAGGGTTAAAGAATGAAAAACTGTTTTTT
TRBJ1-5 | NA | TRBV25-1 | once | 16 | CASSESGEGKNQPQHF | TGTGCCAGCAGTGAATCCGGGGAAGGGAAGAATCAGCCCCAGCATTTT